The rows below give T cell receptor beta chains drawn from one sample of a study of beta chain features in type 1 diabetes. TCRdb's copy holds only in-frame clones and misses some; the assay was immunoSEQ multiplex PCR. Of 200,000 to 300,000 clones detected, around a quarter appear once; the ten largest clones hold under 4.5%. The material sequenced was central memory CD4+ T cells from blood. The source of these receptors is a man aged 25 to 40 in good health. Both conserved end residues are part of each CDR3. Fields, in order: V gene, J gene, clone size, D gene, CDR3 protein, CDR3 DNA. D genes are given only for firm matches. Rows may omit the clone size; those that give it use once, few, many or a size class.

>TRBV30|TRBJ1-5|NA|NA
CAWNRPASNQPQHF
TGTGCCTGGAACAGACCAGCTAGCAATCAGCCCCAGCATTTT
>TRBV5-5|TRBJ2-1|NA|NA
CASSLGGREMIGEQFF
TGTGCCAGCAGCTTGGGAGGCAGGGAAATGATAGGTGAGCAGTTCTTC
>TRBV18|TRBJ2-5|once|NA
CASSPGTEKETQYF
TGTGCCAGCTCCCCTGGGACGGAGAAAGAGACCCAGTACTTC
>TRBV9|TRBJ2-3|NA|TRBD2
CASSVLAGASTDTQYF
TGTGCCAGCAGCGTACTAGCGGGGGCTAGCACAGATACGCAGTATTTT
>TRBV7-2|TRBJ2-7|few|NA
CASSLDISKQYF
TGTGCCAGCAGCTTGGACATATCAAAGCAGTACTTC
>TRBV2|TRBJ2-1|many|NA
CASTGNENEQFF
TGTGCCAGCACCGGGAATGAGAATGAGCAGTTCTTC
>TRBV4-1|TRBJ1-4|NA|NA
CASSQEGGKLFF
TGCGCCAGCAGCCAAGAGGGCGGAAAACTGTTTTTT
>TRBV28|TRBJ1-2|NA|NA
CASTQSGIHGYTF
TGTGCCAGCACGCAATCGGGAATTCATGGCTACACCTTC
>TRBV2|TRBJ2-3|few|NA
CASRAWAEGSDTQYF
TGTGCCAGCAGAGCCTGGGCGGAGGGCTCAGATACGCAGTATTTT
>TRBV2|TRBJ2-4|many|NA
CASSVSDVAGKNIQYF
TGTGCCAGCAGTGTATCAGATGTTGCTGGCAAAAACATTCAGTACTTC
>TRBV4-3|TRBJ2-7|many|NA
CASSQDRTEQYF
TGCGCCAGCAGCCAAGATCGTACCGAGCAGTACTTC
>TRBV29-1|TRBJ2-1|NA|NA
CSVGPNEQFF
TGCAGCGTTGGGCCGAATGAGCAGTTCTTC
>TRBV7-2|TRBJ1-5|many|NA
CASSPDSGNQPQHF
TGTGCCAGCAGCCCGGACAGCGGGAATCAGCCCCAGCATTTT
>TRBV10-1|TRBJ2-1|few|NA
CASSESGTNEQFF
TGCGCCAGCAGTGAGTCGGGTACCAATGAGCAGTTCTTC
>TRBV20-1|TRBJ2-3|NA|NA
CSAQKDTQYF
TGCAGTGCCCAGAAAGATACGCAGTATTTT
>TRBV30|TRBJ2-3|NA|NA
CAWNLVADTQYF
TGTGCCTGGAACCTGGTGGCAGATACGCAGTATTTT
>TRBV6-1|TRBJ2-3|NA|TRBD1
CASTAWTGVPDTQYF
TGTGCCAGCACCGCTTGGACAGGGGTGCCAGATACGCAGTATTTT
>TRBV28|TRBJ1-1|few|TRBD1
CASSQGARTEAFF
TGTGCCAGCAGTCAGGGGGCGCGGACTGAAGCTTTCTTT
>TRBV5-1|TRBJ2-5|NA|NA
CASSLAPGDQETQYF
TGCGCCAGCAGCTTGGCCCCGGGGGACCAAGAGACCCAGTACTTC
>TRBV30|TRBJ2-1|NA|NA
CAWSLTGTSQFF
TGTGCCTGGAGCCTGACAGGGACTAGTCAGTTCTTC
>TRBV25-1|TRBJ2-1|many|TRBD1
CASSAIGDRSYNEQFF
TGTGCCAGCAGTGCGATAGGGGACAGGAGCTACAATGAGCAGTTCTTC
>TRBV5-4|TRBJ1-2|few|TRBD1
CASSAGTADGYTF
TGTGCCAGCAGCGCCGGGACAGCAGATGGCTACACCTTC
>TRBV5-1|TRBJ2-7|many|NA
CASSLDGADEQYF
TGCGCCAGCAGCTTGGACGGGGCCGACGAGCAGTACTTC
>TRBV11-2|TRBJ2-6|NA|NA
CASSYLQGSVSGANVLTF
TGTGCCAGCAGCTATTTACAGGGCAGTGTCTCTGGGGCCAACGTCCTGACTTTC
>TRBV10-3|TRBJ2-1|few|TRBD1
CASAPGQGDNEQFF
TGTGCCTCAGCGCCGGGACAGGGAGACAATGAGCAGTTCTTC
>TRBV5-4|TRBJ2-3|few|NA
CASSLGDLYTDTQYF
TGTGCCAGCAGCTTGGGGGACTTATACACAGATACGCAGTATTTT
>TRBV2|TRBJ2-1|NA|NA
CASSGGSSYNEQFF
TGTGCCAGCAGCGGGGGTTCCTCCTACAATGAGCAGTTCTTC
>TRBV2|TRBJ2-5|NA|TRBD1
CASNKGALRETQYF
TGTGCCAGCAATAAGGGGGCATTAAGAGAGACCCAGTACTTC
>TRBV6-1|TRBJ2-1|NA|NA
CASSRGAAEQFF
TGTGCCAGCAGCCGTGGGGCAGCTGAGCAGTTCTTC
>TRBV29-1|TRBJ2-1|many|NA
CSVEDGSTDEQFF
TGCAGCGTTGAAGACGGGAGTACGGATGAGCAGTTCTTC
>TRBV5-4|TRBJ1-4|NA|NA
CASSLAAEGANEKLFF
TGTGCCAGCAGCTTGGCCGCGGAGGGGGCTAATGAAAAACTGTTTTTT
>TRBV28|TRBJ2-7|few|NA
CASSFVSQRDEQYF
TGTGCCAGCAGTTTCGTCAGCCAGAGGGACGAGCAGTACTTC
>TRBV2|TRBJ2-7|NA|NA
CASSYAADPSYEQYF
TGTGCCAGCAGTTATGCGGCGGACCCCTCCTACGAGCAGTACTTC
>TRBV25-1|TRBJ2-7|NA|NA
CASSVGQGGEQYF
TGTGCCAGCAGTGTCGGACAGGGAGGGGAGCAGTACTTC
>TRBV27|TRBJ2-7|NA|TRBD1
CASSLSPATGGYEQYF
TGTGCCAGCAGTTTATCCCCCGCGACAGGGGGCTACGAGCAGTACTTC
>TRBV19|TRBJ2-5|many|NA
CASRAGAKETQYF
TGTGCCAGTAGGGCAGGGGCGAAAGAGACCCAGTACTTC
>TRBV5-6|TRBJ2-1|once|NA
CASSFGQKHLKQFF
TGTGCCAGCAGCTTTGGACAGAAGCATCTTAAGCAGTTCTTC
>TRBV7-2|TRBJ2-2|NA|TRBD2
CASSPPGLAGNTGELFF
TGTGCCAGCAGCCCTCCTGGACTAGCGGGAAACACCGGGGAGCTGTTTTTT
>TRBV10-3|TRBJ2-5|few|NA
CAIGTGGRETQYF
TGTGCCATCGGGACCGGGGGCAGGGAGACCCAGTACTTC
>TRBV7-8|TRBJ1-1|few|NA
CASSKRGMNTEAFF
TGTGCCAGCAGCAAAAGGGGTATGAACACTGAAGCTTTCTTT
>TRBV7-2|TRBJ2-1|NA|NA
CASSPTSYNEQFF
TGTGCCAGCAGCCCAACCTCCTACAATGAGCAGTTCTTC
>TRBV13|TRBJ2-1|NA|NA
CASSLPNVPGEQFF
TGTGCCAGCAGCTTACCCAACGTTCCCGGTGAGCAGTTCTTC
>TRBV5-1|TRBJ1-5|NA|NA
CASSPGEQPQHF
TGCGCCAGCAGCCCGGGGGAGCAGCCCCAGCATTTT
>TRBV28|TRBJ2-7|few|NA
CASSLGWTYEQYF
TGTGCCAGCAGTTTAGGATGGACGTACGAGCAGTACTTC
>TRBV6-1|TRBJ2-3|few|NA
CASSSGDTQYF
TGTGCCAGCAGTTCCGGAGATACGCAGTATTTT
>TRBV5-6|TRBJ2-3|NA|NA
CASSLVADILTDTQYF
TGTGCCAGCAGCTTGGTAGCGGACATCCTCACAGATACGCAGTATTTT